The next 30 T cell receptor beta chains were all read from a single sample in a study of shared clonotypes between healthy human individuals. Using immunoSEQ multiplex PCR, the repertoire was profiled, and TCRdb retains in-frame clones only, with some absent. The sample has about 2.1 million clones, around 93% seen once. CD45RO-negative cells were positively selected for CCR7, leaving out terminally differentiated effector memory CD45RA+ cells. The sequencing sample was made of naive CD8+ T cells from PBMCs. The origin of the receptors is a man aged 18-30 years in good health. Some clones in this sample may be carry-over from other donors' samples.

J is TRBJ2-2 and V is TRBV29-1; TRBD1 is a possible D gene (6 bases). The germline CDR1 and CDR2 sequences are SQVTM and ANQGSEA. V gave up 5 bases and J gave up 6 bases, with 10 bases separating them. This CDR3 comprises 12 residues. CDR3 coding DNA: TGCAGCGTTCCTACAGGGCCCGGGGAGCTGTTTTTT. This translates into CSVPTGPGELFF.

The sample holds a few counts of this clone. The chain is built from TRBV5-5 and TRBJ1-5; D remains unclear. The germline CDR1 and CDR2 sequences are SGHKS and YYEKEE (reference sequence). The ends were cut back, 0 bases at V and 5 bases at J, with 9 bases in the middle. This CDR3 has 14 amino acids. CDR3 loop: CASSLGRSHQPQHF. CDR3 sequence (DNA): TGTGCCAGCAGCTTGGGCAGATCCCATCAGCCCCAGCATTTT.

This clone has a single count. The chain joins TRBV11-1 to TRBJ2-6, with TRBD1 as a possible D gene (6 bases). The CDR3 is 17 residues long. Germline CDR1 SGHAT, CDR2 FQDESV (reference sequence). Between the trimmed V and J ends, which lost 2 bases and 0 bases, there was a span of 11 bases. The DNA for the CDR3 is TGTGCCAGCAGCTTAAAGGGGGTCGGCTCTGGGGCCAACGTCCTGACTTTC. Translating it yields CASSLKGVGSGANVLTF.

The chain uses TRBV14 and TRBJ2-7; possibly TRBD1 for D (5 bases). Per germline, CDR1 SGHDN and CDR2 FVKESK. The CDR3 has 14 residues. Trimming left V 1 base short and J 4 bases short, with 11 bases between. The CDR3 region has the DNA TGTGCCAGCAGCCAAGGGAAGGGGTCATACGAGCAGTACTTC. Residues: CASSQGKGSYEQYF. The full variable domain, in which reference TRBV14 and TRBJ2-7 provide the parts outside the CDR3, is EAGVTQFPSHSVIEKGQTVTLRCDPISGHDNLYWYRRVMGKEIKFLLHFVKESKQDESGMPNNRFLAERTGGTYSTLKVQPAELEDSGVYFCASSQGKGSYEQYFGPGTRLTVT.

The rearrangement uses TRBV4-3 and TRBJ2-2; 9 bases line up with TRBD2. CDR1 is LGHNA and CDR2 is YSLEER in the germline V gene. The CDR3 is 16 residues long. The junction had 6 bases not matched to a gene; V was cut back by 1 base and J by 6 bases. CDR3 nucleotides: TGCGCCAGCAGCCAAGGGCGGGAGGGGTATTCCGGGGAGCTGTTTTTT. Amino acids: CASSQGREGYSGELFF.

This chain links TRBV7-3 with TRBJ2-1, with 9 bases identical to TRBD1. This CDR3 comprises 16 residues. CDR1 and CDR2 from the germline V gene are SGHTA and FQGTGA. With 2 bases clipped from V and 1 base from J, the junction kept 3 bases outside the gene matches. The CDR3 coding sequence is TGTGCCAGCAGCTTACGAGGGACAGGGTCCTACAATGAGCAGTTCTTC. Protein sequence: CASSLRGTGSYNEQFF. Looking up the rest from reference TRBV7-3 and TRBJ2-1 gives the full variable domain: GAGVSQTPSNKVTEKGKYVELRCDPISGHTALYWYRQSLGQGPEFLIYFQGTGAADDSGLPNDRFFAVRPEGSVSTLKIQRTERGDSAVYLCASSLRGTGSYNEQFFGPGTRLTVL.

This sequence joins TRBV7-9 and TRBJ2-7; perhaps TRBD2 as D (6 bases). Germline CDR1 is SEHNR and CDR2 is FQNEAQ (reference sequence). The CDR3 is 16 amino acids. Trimming left V 6 bases short and J 0 bases short, with 18 bases between. The CDR3 DNA sequence: TGTGCCAGCAGAAATCTTCGGGGGAGCGACTCCTACGAGCAGTACTTC. Residues: CASRNLRGSDSYEQYF.

This chain joins TRBV13 and TRBJ2-3; 8 bases map to TRBD2. The CDR3 runs 15 residues. V was pared by 5 bases and J by 4 bases, with 8 bases of the junction left unmatched. In germline, CDR1 is PRHDT, CDR2 FYEKMQ (reference sequence). In nucleotides, the CDR3 is TGTGCCAGCAGCCCGGGACTAGTGGCTCCAGATACGCAGTATTTT. Residues: CASSPGLVAPDTQYF.

This clone has only one observation. V usage is TRBV29-1 and J usage is TRBJ1-2, with D tentatively TRBD1 (5 bases). Germline V gene data show CDR1 as SQVTM and CDR2 as ANQGSEA. Trimming shortened V by 3 bases and J by 4 bases, and 12 bases separated the two germline ends. The CDR3 has 13 amino acids. The CDR3 is CSVDEGTVYGYTF. CDR3 nucleotides: TGCAGCGTTGACGAAGGGACCGTCTATGGCTACACCTTC.

V is TRBV15 and J is TRBJ2-3; 10 nucleotides agree with TRBD2. The J segment lost 4 bases and the V segment lost 5 bases, leaving 9 bases of the junction unmatched. The CDR3 spans 16 residues. Germline V gives CDR1 LNHNV, CDR2 YYDKDF (reference sequence). CDR3 in amino acids: CATSGEREGEADTQYF. In DNA, the CDR3 is TGTGCCACCAGCGGGGAGCGGGAGGGCGAGGCAGATACGCAGTATTTT.

This clone appeared a single time. This rearrangement joins TRBV2 to TRBJ2-5, with 10 bases identical to TRBD2. V shed 2 bases, J shed 5 bases, and the junction held 11 bases outside the gene matches. Germline CDR1 is SNHLY and CDR2 is FYNNEI. The CDR3 totals 17 residues. For the CDR3, the DNA is TGTGCCAGCAGTGAATTTAGGGCTAGCGGGAGTCAGGAGACCCAGTACTTC. This gives the protein CASSEFRASGSQETQYF.

This sequence joins TRBV10-3 and TRBJ1-2; TRBD1 matches at 8 bases. CDR1 ENHRY and CDR2 SYGVKD come from the germline V gene. The CDR3 sequence is 18 residues long. J gave up 3 bases and V 1 base, and 13 bases lay outside the gene matches. CDR3 in DNA: TGTGCCATCAGTGAGTTTAAATCGAGGACAGGGAGAGACTATGGCTACACCTTC. Amino acids: CAISEFKSRTGRDYGYTF.

On this clone: Other DNA sequences from this sample encode an identical CDR3 as well. V and J are TRBV4-3 and TRBJ2-7; 10 nucleotides match TRBD2. The germline gives CDR1 LGHNA, CDR2 YSLEER. The CDR3 totals 15 residues. Germline trimming cut 0 bases from V and 3 bases from J; bases unmatched to any gene: 2. The CDR3 DNA sequence: TGCGCCAGCAGCCAAGATCGGACTAGCGGCTACGAGCAGTACTTC. It translates to CASSQDRTSGYEQYF.

This clone was recorded once. The rearrangement uses TRBV29-1 and TRBJ1-2, with a weak D call TRBD1 (5 bases). Germline V gene lookup returns CDR1 SQVTM and CDR2 ANQGSEA. The CDR3 runs to 16 residues. The V and J ends lost 0 bases and 0 bases respectively, with 14 bases between them. The CDR3 here is CSVEDIRVNANYGYTF. CDR3 bases: TGCAGCGTTGAAGATATCAGGGTAAACGCTAACTATGGCTACACCTTC.

This chain connects TRBV5-8 to TRBJ1-1; D gene unclear. The germline V gene encodes CDR1 SGHTS and CDR2 YDEGEE. This CDR3 is built from 15 residues. Trimming cost V 4 bases and J 0 bases, with 13 bases left between them. The CDR3 DNA is TGTGCCAGCAGCCCTCGAAAGGGATTGAACACTGAAGCTTTCTTT. Its translation: CASSPRKGLNTEAFF.

The chain recombines TRBV9 with TRBJ1-2, with D perhaps TRBD1 (6 bases). V was pared by 3 bases and J by 5 bases, with 20 bases between. Germline CDR1 is SGDLS and CDR2 is YYNGEE. This CDR3 region has 16 residues. The CDR3 region has the DNA TGTGCCAGCAGCGATCCGGGACACCTTCCTGGTTATGGCTACACCTTC. This codes for CASSDPGHLPGYGYTF. The full variable domain, with the rest looked up from reference TRBV9 and TRBJ1-2, is DSGVTQTPKHLITATGQRVTLRCSPRSGDLSVYWYQQSLDQGLQFLIQYYNGEERAKGNILERFSAQQFPDLHSELNLSSLELGDSALYFCASSDPGHLPGYGYTFGSGTRLTVV.

The V gene is TRBV29-1, the J gene TRBJ2-3; TRBD2 aligns across 10 bases. The CDR3 loop spans 16 amino acids. The V segment lost 6 bases and the J segment 6 bases; nucleotides outside the gene matches: 15. Germline-derived CDR1 and CDR2 are SQVTM and ANQGSEA. The CDR3 bases are TGCAGCGTCCAAGGGGGACTAGCGTCCCCGCGGGATACGCAGTATTTT. Translation: CSVQGGLASPRDTQYF.

This chain uses TRBV27 with TRBJ2-1; weak D call: TRBD2 (6 bases). This CDR3 contains 12 residues. CDR1 and CDR2 from the germline V gene are MNHEY and SMNVEV (reference sequence). V lost 6 bases, J lost 9 bases, and 12 bases lay in between. DNA of the CDR3: TGTGCCAGCAGCCCAGGACTACTTGAGCAGTTCTTC. Translation: CASSPGLLEQFF.

The chain links TRBV5-6 to TRBJ1-1; D perhaps matches TRBD1 (6 bases). Per the germline V gene, CDR1 is SGHDT and CDR2 is YYEEEE. With 3 bases removed from V and 3 bases from J, the gap between germline ends came to 12 bases. CDR3 length equals 14 residues. The CDR3 loop is CASSWTALHTEAFF. The DNA of the CDR3 is TGTGCCAGCAGCTGGACAGCCTTACACACTGAAGCTTTCTTT.

With respect to this clone: Other DNA variants within this sample encode the same CDR3. The chain links TRBV5-6 to TRBJ2-7; D gene ambiguous. The CDR3 has 12 residues. The V end was cut by 1 base, the J end by 3 bases, with 5 bases between. Germline values: CDR1 SGHDT, CDR2 YYEEEE. The CDR3 loop reads CASSLSSYEQYF. The CDR3 bases are TGTGCCAGCAGCTTGAGCAGCTACGAGCAGTACTTC.

The genes are TRBV4-1 and TRBJ2-5; no clear D gene. Germline V gives CDR1 MGHRA, CDR2 YSYEKL. V lost 1 base and J 2 bases, leaving 17 bases between the germline ends. The CDR3 is made up of 17 amino acids. This CDR3 reads CASSQVAARLTQETQYF. The CDR3 region has the DNA TGCGCCAGCAGCCAAGTCGCGGCCCGTTTAACTCAAGAGACCCAGTACTTC.

The chain employs TRBV5-1 and TRBJ2-7; D possibly corresponds to TRBD1 (6 bases). CDR1 SGHRS and CDR2 YFSETQ come from the germline V gene. The CDR3 extends over 15 amino acids. The V end lost 7 bases, the J end lost 6 bases, and 23 bases lay between the germline ends. CDR3 loop: CASRGWDTEVPEQYF. The CDR3 coding sequence is TGCGCCAGCCGAGGTTGGGACACGGAGGTTCCCGAGCAGTACTTC.

This clone was seen only once. The chain recombines TRBV7-8 with TRBJ1-2; no firm D call. V dropped 2 bases and J dropped 4 bases, with 8 bases sitting between them. This CDR3 comprises 13 residues. Germline V gene sequence: CDR1 SGHVS, CDR2 FQNEAQ. The chain's CDR3 is CASSLSPLYGYTF. The DNA for the CDR3 is TGTGCCAGCAGCTTAAGTCCCCTCTATGGCTACACCTTC.

V is TRBV7-9 and J is TRBJ1-2, with D unresolved. CDR1 is SEHNR and CDR2 is FQNEAQ in the germline V gene (reference sequence). There are 15 residues in the CDR3. The V and J ends lost 1 base and 2 bases respectively, with 11 bases between them. CDR3 nucleotide sequence: TGTGCCAGCAGCTTAGGGGCAGCCGCAAACTATGGCTACACCTTC. Amino acids: CASSLGAAANYGYTF.

The V gene is TRBV27, the J gene TRBJ1-5; D uncertain. The V gene lost 0 bases and the J gene lost 2 bases, with 14 bases spanning the gap. Per the germline V gene, CDR1 is MNHEY and CDR2 is SMNVEV (reference sequence). The CDR3 contains 17 residues. The CDR3 DNA sequence: TGTGCCAGCAGTTTATCGGCTGGTTTGCCCGGCAATCAGCCCCAGCATTTT. It yields the protein CASSLSAGLPGNQPQHF.

V gene TRBV7-2 combines with J gene TRBJ1-5; D not resolved. CDR1 and CDR2 from the germline V gene are SGHTA and FQGNSA. The ends were cut back, 5 bases at V and 1 base at J, with 12 bases in the middle. This CDR3 has 15 residues. This chain's CDR3 is CASSPLRGSNQPQHF. The DNA for the CDR3 is TGTGCCAGCAGCCCACTCCGCGGGAGCAATCAGCCCCAGCATTTT.

The rearrangement joins TRBV7-9 to TRBJ1-2; no firm D call. This CDR3 spans 11 amino acids. Germline CDR1 is SEHNR and CDR2 is FQNEAQ (reference sequence). Trimming stripped 8 bases from V and 0 bases from J, with 4 bases between. Here the CDR3 reads CASATNYGYTF. CDR3 DNA: TGTGCCAGCGCGACTAACTATGGCTACACCTTC.

The chain has TRBV4-2 and TRBJ2-1; 10 nucleotides align to TRBD2. Per the germline V gene, CDR1 is LGHNA and CDR2 is YNFKEQ. Trimming at V came to 0 bases and at J to 10 bases, leaving 9 bases not matched to a gene. The CDR3 length is 16 residues. CDR3 in DNA: TGTGCCAGCAGCCAAGATTTCCTAGCGGGAGCAACCGAGCAGTTCTTC. Translation: CASSQDFLAGATEQFF.

About this clone: Different DNA sequences within this sample yield the same CDR3. This sequence joins TRBV5-6 and TRBJ2-7; TRBD2 matches 7 bases. The ends lost 3 bases at V and 4 bases at J; junction bases unmatched: 4. The CDR3 covers 13 residues. Germline V gene sequence: CDR1 SGHDT, CDR2 YYEEEE. CDR3 nucleotide sequence: TGTGCCAGCAGCTGGGGGGGAGGATACGAGCAGTACTTC. As protein: CASSWGGGYEQYF.

J is TRBJ1-1 and V is TRBV15, with 7 nucleotides matching TRBD1. The CDR3 contains 15 residues. Unmatched junction bases numbered 8, after V lost 6 bases and J lost 1 base. The germline V gene encodes CDR1 LNHNV and CDR2 YYDKDF (reference sequence). This CDR3 reads CATRGDRAPNTEAFF. CDR3 coding DNA: TGTGCCACCAGGGGGGACAGAGCTCCGAACACTGAAGCTTTCTTT.